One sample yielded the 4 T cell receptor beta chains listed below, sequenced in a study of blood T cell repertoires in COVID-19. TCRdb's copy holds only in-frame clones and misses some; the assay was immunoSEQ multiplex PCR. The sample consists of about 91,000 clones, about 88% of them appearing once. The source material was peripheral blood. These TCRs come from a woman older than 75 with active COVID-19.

CDR3 sequence: CASSSGRVETQYF. The CDR3 coding sequence is TGTGCCAGTAGTAGCGGCAGGGTGGAGACCCAGTACTTC. The V call is TRBV19, the J call TRBJ2-5, with D perhaps TRBD1 (5 bases). The germline V and J ends were trimmed by 4 bases and 5 bases, with 11 bases remaining between them. Per germline, CDR1 LNHDA and CDR2 SQIVND (reference sequence). The CDR3 runs to 13 residues.

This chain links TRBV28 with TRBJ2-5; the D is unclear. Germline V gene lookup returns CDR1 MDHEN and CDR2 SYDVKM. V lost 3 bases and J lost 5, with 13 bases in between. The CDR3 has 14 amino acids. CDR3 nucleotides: TGTGCCAGCAGTTTGAGCCTCCGGCGGGAGACCCAGTACTTC. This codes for CASSLSLRRETQYF.

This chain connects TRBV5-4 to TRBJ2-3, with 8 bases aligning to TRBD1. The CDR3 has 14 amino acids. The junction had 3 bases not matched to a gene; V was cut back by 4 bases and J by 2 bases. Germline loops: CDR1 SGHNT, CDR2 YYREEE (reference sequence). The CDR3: CASSVDRATDTQYF. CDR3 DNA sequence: TGTGCCAGCAGCGTGGACAGGGCCACAGATACGCAGTATTTT.

CDR3 nucleotide sequence: TGTGCCACCTCACTAGCGGGCACAGATACGCAGTATTTT. The encoded protein is CATSLAGTDTQYF. The chain is built from TRBV2 and TRBJ2-3; 8 nucleotides agree with TRBD2. With 10 bases clipped from V and 1 base from J, the junction kept 4 bases outside the gene matches. This CDR3 region has 13 residues. The germline V gene encodes CDR1 SNHLY and CDR2 FYNNEI.